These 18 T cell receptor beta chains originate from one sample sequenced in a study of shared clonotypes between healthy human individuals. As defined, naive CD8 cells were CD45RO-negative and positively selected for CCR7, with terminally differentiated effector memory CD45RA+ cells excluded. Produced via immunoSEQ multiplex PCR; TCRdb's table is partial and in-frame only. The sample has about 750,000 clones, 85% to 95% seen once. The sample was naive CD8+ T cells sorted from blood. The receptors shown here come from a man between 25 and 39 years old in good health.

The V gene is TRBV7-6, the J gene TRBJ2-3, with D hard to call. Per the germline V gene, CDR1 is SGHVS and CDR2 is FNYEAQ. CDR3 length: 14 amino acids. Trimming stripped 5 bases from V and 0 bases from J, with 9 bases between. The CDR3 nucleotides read TGTGCCAGCAGCCCGCGAGACAGCACAGATACGCAGTATTTT. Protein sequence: CASSPRDSTDTQYF.

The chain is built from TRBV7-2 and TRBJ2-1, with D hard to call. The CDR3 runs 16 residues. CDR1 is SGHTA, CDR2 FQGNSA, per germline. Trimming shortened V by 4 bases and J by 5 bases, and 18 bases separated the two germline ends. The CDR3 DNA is TGTGCCAGCAGCTCCCCTCCAAGACTCGGAAACAATGAGCAGTTCTTC. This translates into CASSSPPRLGNNEQFF.

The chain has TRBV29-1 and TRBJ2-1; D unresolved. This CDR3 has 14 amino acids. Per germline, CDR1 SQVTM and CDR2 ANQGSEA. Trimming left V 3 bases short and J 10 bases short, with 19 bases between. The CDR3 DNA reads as TGCAGCGTTGAGGGGTACCTCAGTAGTGAAGAGCAGTTCTTC. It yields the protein CSVEGYLSSEEQFF.

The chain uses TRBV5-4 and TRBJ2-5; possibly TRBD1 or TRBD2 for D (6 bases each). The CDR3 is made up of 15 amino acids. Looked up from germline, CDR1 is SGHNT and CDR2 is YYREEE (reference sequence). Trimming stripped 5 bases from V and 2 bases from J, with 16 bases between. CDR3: CASRPLLGGQETQYF. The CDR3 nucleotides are TGTGCCAGCAGGCCCCTTTTAGGGGGGCAAGAGACCCAGTACTTC.

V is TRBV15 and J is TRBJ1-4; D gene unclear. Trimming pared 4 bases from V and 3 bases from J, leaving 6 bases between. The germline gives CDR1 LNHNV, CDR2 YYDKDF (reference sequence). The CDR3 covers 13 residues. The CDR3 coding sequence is TGTGCCACCAGCATCGACCCTAATGAAAAACTGTTTTTT. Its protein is CATSIDPNEKLFF.

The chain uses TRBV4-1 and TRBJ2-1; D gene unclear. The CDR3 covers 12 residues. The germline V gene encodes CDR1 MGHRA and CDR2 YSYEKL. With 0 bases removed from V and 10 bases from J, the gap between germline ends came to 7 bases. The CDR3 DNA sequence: TGCGCCAGCAGCCAAGATATCGGCGAGCAGTTCTTC. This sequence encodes CASSQDIGEQFF.

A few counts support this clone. CDR3 DNA sequence: TGTGCCGGGGGACTAGCAGGGACCAATGAGCAGTTCTTC. Amino acids: CAGGLAGTNEQFF. This chain uses TRBV2 with TRBJ2-1, with 9 bases fitting TRBD2. The CDR3 is 13 amino acids. Germline CDR1 reads SNHLY; CDR2 reads FYNNEI. J gave up 6 bases and V 11 bases, and 8 bases lay outside the gene matches.

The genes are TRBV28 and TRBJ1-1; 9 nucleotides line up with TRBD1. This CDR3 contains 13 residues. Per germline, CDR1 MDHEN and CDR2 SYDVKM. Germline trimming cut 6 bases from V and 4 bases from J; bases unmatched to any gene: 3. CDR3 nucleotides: TGTGCCAGCAGGACAGGGGGAGGCACTGAAGCTTTCTTT. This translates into CASRTGGGTEAFF.

The CDR3 here is CASSYNDRAAYEQYF. The CDR3 nucleotides read TGTGCCAGCAGTTATAACGACAGGGCCGCCTACGAGCAGTACTTC. V and J are TRBV6-5 and TRBJ2-7; the match to TRBD1 covers 7 bases. The CDR3 has 15 amino acids. CDR1 is MNHEY and CDR2 is SVGAGI in the germline V gene. V lost 3 bases, J lost 2 bases, and 7 bases stayed unmatched.

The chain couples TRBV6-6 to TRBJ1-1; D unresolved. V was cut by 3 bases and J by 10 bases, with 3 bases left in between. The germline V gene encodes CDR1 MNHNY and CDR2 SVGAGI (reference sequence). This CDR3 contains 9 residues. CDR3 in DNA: TGTGCCAGCAGTTATCCAGCTTTCTTT. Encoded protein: CASSYPAFF.

CDR3 amino acids: CASSFDGEGYIEQFF. In DNA form, the CDR3 reads TGTGCCAGCAGCTTTGATGGAGAGGGTTATATTGAGCAGTTCTTC. The rearrangement links TRBV13 to TRBJ2-1, with a weak D call TRBD2 (5 bases). The CDR3 spans 15 residues. Germline V lookup: CDR1 PRHDT, CDR2 FYEKMQ (reference sequence). Trimming took off 3 bases at V and 9 bases at J, with 18 bases between the two ends.

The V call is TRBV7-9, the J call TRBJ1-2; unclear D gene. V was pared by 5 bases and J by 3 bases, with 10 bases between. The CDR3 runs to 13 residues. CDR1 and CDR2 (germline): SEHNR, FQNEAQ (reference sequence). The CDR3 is CASSTNGDYGYTF. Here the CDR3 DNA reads TGTGCCAGCAGCACAAATGGGGACTATGGCTACACCTTC.

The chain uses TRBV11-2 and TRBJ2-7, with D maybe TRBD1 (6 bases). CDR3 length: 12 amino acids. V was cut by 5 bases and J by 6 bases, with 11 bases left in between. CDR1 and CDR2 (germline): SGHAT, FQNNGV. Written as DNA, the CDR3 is TGTGCCAGCAGCCCATGGGGGCTCGAGCAGTACTTC. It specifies CASSPWGLEQYF.

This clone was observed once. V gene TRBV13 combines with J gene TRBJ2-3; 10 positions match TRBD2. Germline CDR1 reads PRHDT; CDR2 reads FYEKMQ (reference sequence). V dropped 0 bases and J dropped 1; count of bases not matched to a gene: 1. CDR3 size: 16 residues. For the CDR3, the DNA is TGTGCCAGCAGCTTAGGCGGACTAGCGGGCACAGATACGCAGTATTTT. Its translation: CASSLGGLAGTDTQYF.

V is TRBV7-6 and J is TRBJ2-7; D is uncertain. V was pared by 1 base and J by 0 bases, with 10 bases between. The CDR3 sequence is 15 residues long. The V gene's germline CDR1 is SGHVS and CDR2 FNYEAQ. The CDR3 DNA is TGTGCCAGCAGCTTAGGGGTAACGGCCTCCTACGAGCAGTACTTC. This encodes CASSLGVTASYEQYF. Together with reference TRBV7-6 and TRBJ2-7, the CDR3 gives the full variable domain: GAGVSQSPRYKVTKRGQDVALRCDPISGHVSLYWYRQALGQGPEFLTYFNYEAQQDKSGLPNDRFSAERPEGSISTLTIQRTEQRDSAMYRCASSLGVTASYEQYFGPGTRLTVT.

The CDR3 here is CASSEYGDETQYF. DNA for the CDR3: TGTGCCAGCAGTGAATACGGTGACGAGACCCAGTACTTC. The chain combines TRBV25-1 with TRBJ2-5; D is unresolved. The germline gives CDR1 MGHDK, CDR2 SYGVNS. Trimming stripped 0 bases from V and 5 bases from J, with 7 bases between. This CDR3 is built from 13 residues.

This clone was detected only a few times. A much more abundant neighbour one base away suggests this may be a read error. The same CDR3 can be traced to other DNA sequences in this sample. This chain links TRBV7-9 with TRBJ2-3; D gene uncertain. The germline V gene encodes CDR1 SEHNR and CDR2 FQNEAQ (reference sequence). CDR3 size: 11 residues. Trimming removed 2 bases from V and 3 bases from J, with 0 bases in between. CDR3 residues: CASSLTDTQYF. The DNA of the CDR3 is TGTGCCAGCAGCTTAACAGATACGCAGTATTTT.

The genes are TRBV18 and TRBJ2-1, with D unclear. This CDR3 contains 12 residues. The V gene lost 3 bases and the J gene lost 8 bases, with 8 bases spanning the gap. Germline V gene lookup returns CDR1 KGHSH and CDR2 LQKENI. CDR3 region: CASSPMGYEQFF. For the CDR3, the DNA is TGTGCCAGCTCACCTATGGGGTATGAGCAGTTCTTC.